This T cell receptor beta chain was recorded in a study of sequential checkpoint blockade in melanoma. Produced via immunoSEQ multiplex PCR; TCRdb's table is partial and in-frame only. The sample consists of 8,000 to 8,500 clones, nearly 60% of them appearing once. This sample's treatment: randomized to nivolumab then ipilimumab (arm A) or the reverse (arm B). Sorted cells were live CD3+CD8+, lacking CD19 and CD56, from PBMCs. The V gene end was trimmed by 6 bases and the J gene end by 6 bases; junction bases not matched to a gene: 7. The CDR3 covers 13 residues. In germline, CDR1 is MNHEY, CDR2 SMNVEV (reference sequence).

Specimen: CD8+ T cells sorted from blood (inferred from file names), collected from a patient given nivolumab and ipilimumab in sequence. The rearrangement links TRBV27 to TRBJ1-2, with 7 nucleotides matching TRBD1. This TCR was recovered from a human donor with melanoma. Written as DNA, the CDR3 is TGTGCCAGCAGACCACAGGGGCTACATGGCTACACCTTC. It encodes CASRPQGLHGYTF.